This T cell receptor (beta chain) came from a study of blood T cell repertoires in COVID-19 (dated by TCRdb to the early 2020s). Looking at the study overall: The collaborator samples originated in the United States, Italy and Spain and spanned the acute and convalescent phases of COVID-19. The prospective study material was composed of cDNA or gDNA derived from T cells, B-cell-depleted T cells, or PBMCs. The dataset comprised deeply sampled blood TCRbeta repertoires from subjects exposed to, actively infected with, or recovered from COVID-19. The samples were drawn from two sources: the first 160 participants of the ongoing ImmuneRACE study, and 1,200 or so subjects contributed by 6 global collaborators. A de-identified subject ID, COVID-19 status, age in years and sex were almost always included in the sample metadata. The repertoires were made available in a free public database intended to serve as a resource for research on the immune response to SARS-CoV-2. Where available, HLA class I and class II types were taken from metadata supplied by the sample provider and were not determined by assay-based typing. The paper as a whole reports these results and caveats: How much clinical and demographic metadata was included differed by source and by participant, and the metadata was provided uncurated.

Collaborating institutions collected whole blood in K2EDTA tubes following their own protocols. For TCRbeta analysis, collaborators shipped samples in one of three forms: frozen whole blood, isolated PBMCs, or DNA extracted from either of those sample types. CDR1 and CDR2, per the germline V gene (reference sequence), are MNHEY and SMNVEV. Trimming takes 5 bases from V and 5 bases from J, and the germline ends sit 12 bases apart. There are 13 amino acids in the CDR3, from cysteine to phenylalanine inclusive. The sequence is cut down to CDR3 DNA, 39 bases in frame from base 1. TCRbeta CDR3 regions were amplified from genomic DNA by means of the immunoSEQ Assay, a bias-controlled multiplex PCR. The paper's data handling went like this. Within the assay, amplification of reference gene primers was used to estimate how many nucleated cells each sample contained. Sequence reads were collapsed and filtered to measure the absolute abundance of every unique TCRbeta CDR3 rearrangement. Productive Simpson clonality was computed per sample as the square root of Simpson's diversity index over productive rearrangements. The clones in this table, taken by TCRdb from immuneACCESS, are in-frame only. Not every clone is retained; where verified, under half of the shortfall comes from an unresolved V gene, and the cause of the rest is unknown. V and J calls and clone size follow that table, whereas D and trimming were derived from the DNA. The sample contains about 49,000 clones, 85% to 90% of them found a single time. Of the sample, about 5% is held by the ten largest clones.

Points on this clone: The specificity of this receptor is unknown. No quality values exist for individual bases; no much larger clone is one base distant.

The sequence is built from TRBV27 and TRBJ2-5; tentative D gene TRBD1, with 6 bases matching. This receptor was obtained from a man aged 35 to 55 with active COVID-19. Sequenced material: peripheral blood. The nucleotide sequence is given as TGTGCCAGCAGTCAGGACAGTGGGGAGACCCAGTACTTC. The encoded protein is CASSQDSGETQYF.